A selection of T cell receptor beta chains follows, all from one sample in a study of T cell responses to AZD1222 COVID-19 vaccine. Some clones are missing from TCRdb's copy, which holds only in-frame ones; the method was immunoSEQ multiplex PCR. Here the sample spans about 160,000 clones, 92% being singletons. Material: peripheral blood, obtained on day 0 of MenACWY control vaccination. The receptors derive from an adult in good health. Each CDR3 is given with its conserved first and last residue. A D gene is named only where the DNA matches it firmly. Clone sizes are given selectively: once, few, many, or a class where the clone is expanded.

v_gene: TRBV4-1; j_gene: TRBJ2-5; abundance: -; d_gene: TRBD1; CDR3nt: TGCGCCAGCAAAAGACACCCGGGACAGGGAGGGGAGACCCAGTACTTC; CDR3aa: CASKRHPGQGGETQYF
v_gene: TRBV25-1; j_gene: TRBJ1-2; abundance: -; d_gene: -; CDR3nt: TGTGCCAGCAGTGGGCGTCAGGGGCTAGGAAGATACTATGGCTACACCTTC; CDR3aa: CASSGRQGLGRYYGYTF
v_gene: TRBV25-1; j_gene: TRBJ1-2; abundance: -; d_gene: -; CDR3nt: TGTGCCAGCAGTGAATATACCAGGGCAAGCGGCTACACCTTC; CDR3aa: CASSEYTRASGYTF
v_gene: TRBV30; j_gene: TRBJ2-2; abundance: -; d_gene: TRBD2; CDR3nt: TGTGCCTGGAGTGTACTGGCGGGAGGAGACACCGGGGAGCTGTTTTTT; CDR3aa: CAWSVLAGGDTGELFF
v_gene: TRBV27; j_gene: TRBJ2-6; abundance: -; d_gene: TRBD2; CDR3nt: TGTGCCAGCAGCCCTACCCTAGCGGGAGTGTTTGGGGCCAACGTCCTGACTTTC; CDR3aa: CASSPTLAGVFGANVLTF
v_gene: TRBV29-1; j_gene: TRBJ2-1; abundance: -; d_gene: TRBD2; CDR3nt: TGCAGCGTTGCGGGACTAGCGGGAGCCGAGCAGTTCTTC; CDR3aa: CSVAGLAGAEQFF
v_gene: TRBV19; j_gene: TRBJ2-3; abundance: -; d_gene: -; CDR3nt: TGTGCCAGTAGTGGGGTTAGGAAAACAGATACGCAGTATTTT; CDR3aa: CASSGVRKTDTQYF
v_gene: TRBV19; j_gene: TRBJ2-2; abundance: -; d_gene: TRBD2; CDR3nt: TGTGCCAGTTCTGGGACTAGCGGGAGCCGGGAGCTGTTTTTT; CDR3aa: CASSGTSGSRELFF
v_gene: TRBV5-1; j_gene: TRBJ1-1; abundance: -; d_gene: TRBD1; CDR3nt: TGCGCCAGCAGAGGGACAGCCTCTATCACTGAAGCTTTCTTT; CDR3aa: CASRGTASITEAFF
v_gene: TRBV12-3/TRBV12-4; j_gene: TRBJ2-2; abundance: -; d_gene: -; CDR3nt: TGTGCCAGCAGAAGATCCGGGGAGCTGTTTTTT; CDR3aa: CASRRSGELFF
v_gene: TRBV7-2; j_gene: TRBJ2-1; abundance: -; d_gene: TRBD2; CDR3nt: TGTGCCAGCAGCTTAGCACTAGCGGCATACAATGAGCAGTTCTTC; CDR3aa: CASSLALAAYNEQFF
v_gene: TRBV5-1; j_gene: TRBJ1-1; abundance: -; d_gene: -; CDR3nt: TGCGCCAGCAGCTTGCCGGGACAATTGAAGGAATTCTTT; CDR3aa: CASSLPGQLKEFF
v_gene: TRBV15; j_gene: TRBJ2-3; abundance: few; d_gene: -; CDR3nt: TGTGCCACCAGCAGAGACGTACTTGGGGCAGATACGCAGTATTTT; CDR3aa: CATSRDVLGADTQYF
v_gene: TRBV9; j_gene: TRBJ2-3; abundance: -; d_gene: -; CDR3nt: TGTGCCAGCAGCGTAGACCCGAGCACAGATACGCAGTATTTT; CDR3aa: CASSVDPSTDTQYF
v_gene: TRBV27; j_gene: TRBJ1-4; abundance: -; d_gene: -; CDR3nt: TGTGCCAGTCATGGGGGCGCGAATGAAAAACTGTTTTTT; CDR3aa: CASHGGANEKLFF
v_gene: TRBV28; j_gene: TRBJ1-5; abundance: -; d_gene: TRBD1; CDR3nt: TGTGCCAGCAGTCCTGTGAGGGGACAGGGGACCCAGCCCCAGCATTTT; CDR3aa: CASSPVRGQGTQPQHF
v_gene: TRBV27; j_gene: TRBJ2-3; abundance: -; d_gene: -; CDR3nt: TGTGCCAGCAGCCGGACAGCAACAGATACGCAGTATTTT; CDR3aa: CASSRTATDTQYF
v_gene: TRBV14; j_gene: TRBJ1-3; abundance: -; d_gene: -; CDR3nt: TGTGCCAGCAGCCAAGTTTGGCGGACCATATATTTT; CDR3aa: CASSQVWRTIYF
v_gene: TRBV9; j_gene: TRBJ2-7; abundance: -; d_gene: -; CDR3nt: TGTGCCAGCAGCGTAGCGGGGGCAGACTACGAGCAGTACTTC; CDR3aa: CASSVAGADYEQYF
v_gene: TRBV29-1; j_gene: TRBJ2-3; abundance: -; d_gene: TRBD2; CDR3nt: TGCAGCGTTGATGCACTAGCGGGTAACACAGATACGCAGTATTTT; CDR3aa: CSVDALAGNTDTQYF
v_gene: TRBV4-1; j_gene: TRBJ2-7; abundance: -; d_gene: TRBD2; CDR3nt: TGCGCCAGCAGCCAAGATCTGGGACTAGCTTTTGGCGAGCAGTACTTC; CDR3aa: CASSQDLGLAFGEQYF
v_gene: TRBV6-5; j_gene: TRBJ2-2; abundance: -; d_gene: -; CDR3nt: TGTGCCAGCAGTACCCCCTTGTTCGGGGCCGGGGAGCTGTTTTTT; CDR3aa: CASSTPLFGAGELFF
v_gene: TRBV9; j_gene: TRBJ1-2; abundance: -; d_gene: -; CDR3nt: TGTGCCAGCAGCGTAGCAAAAGACCCCCCCTCACTAACAGTTGGTGAAGTTCGGGGCTACACCTTC; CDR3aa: CASSVAKDPPSLTVGEVRGYTF
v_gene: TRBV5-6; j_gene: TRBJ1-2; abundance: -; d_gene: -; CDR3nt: TGTGCCAGCAGCTGGGGCCATGGCTACACCTTC; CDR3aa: CASSWGHGYTF
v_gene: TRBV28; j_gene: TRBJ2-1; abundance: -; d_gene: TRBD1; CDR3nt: TGTGCCAGCAGGGGACAGGCATACAATGAGCAGTTCTTC; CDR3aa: CASRGQAYNEQFF
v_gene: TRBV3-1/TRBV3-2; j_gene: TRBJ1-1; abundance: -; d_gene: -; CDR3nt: TGTGCCAGCAGCCAGGGGGGGGGCACTGAAGCTTTCTTT; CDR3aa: CASSQGGGTEAFF
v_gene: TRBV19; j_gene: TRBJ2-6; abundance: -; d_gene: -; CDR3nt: TGTGCCAGTAGTATAACTGGGGCCAACGTCCTGACTTTC; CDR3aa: CASSITGANVLTF
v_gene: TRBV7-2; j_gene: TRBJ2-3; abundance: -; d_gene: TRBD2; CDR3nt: TGTGCCAGCAGCATGGGGACTAGCGGGAGCCTCACAGATACGCAGTATTTT; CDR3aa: CASSMGTSGSLTDTQYF
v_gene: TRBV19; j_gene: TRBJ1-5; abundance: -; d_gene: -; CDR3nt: TGTGCCAGTAGTGGAGGCAGCAATCAGCCCCAGCATTTT; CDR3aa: CASSGGSNQPQHF
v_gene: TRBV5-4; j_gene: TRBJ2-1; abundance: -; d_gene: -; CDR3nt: TGTGCCAGCAGCCTACGAAGCAAGGGTAACAATGAGCAGTTCTTC; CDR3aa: CASSLRSKGNNEQFF
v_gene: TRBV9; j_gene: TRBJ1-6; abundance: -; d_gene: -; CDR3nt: TGTGCCAGCAGCTGGGGGGGAGATAATTCACCCCTCCACTTT; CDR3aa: CASSWGGDNSPLHF
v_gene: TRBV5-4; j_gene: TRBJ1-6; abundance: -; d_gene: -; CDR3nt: TGTGCCAGCAGCTTGGACCCGCTCAGCTCCTATAATTCACCCCTCCACTTT; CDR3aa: CASSLDPLSSYNSPLHF
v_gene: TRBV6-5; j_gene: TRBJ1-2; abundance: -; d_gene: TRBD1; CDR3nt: TGTGCCAGCATACCTTGGGACAGAAACTATGGCTACACCTTC; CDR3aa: CASIPWDRNYGYTF
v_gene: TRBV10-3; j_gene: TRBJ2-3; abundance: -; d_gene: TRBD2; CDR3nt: TGTGCCATCAGGGGGGAAGTACTAGCGGGACGGGCAGATACGCAGTATTTT; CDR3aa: CAIRGEVLAGRADTQYF
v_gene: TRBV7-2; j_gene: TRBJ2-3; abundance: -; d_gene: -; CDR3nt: TGTGCCAGCAGCCCCCGCCGGGATACGCAGTATTTT; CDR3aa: CASSPRRDTQYF
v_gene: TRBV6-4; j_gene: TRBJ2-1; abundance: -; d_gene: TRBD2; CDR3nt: TGTGCCAGCAGTGTAGCGGGAGGCAGGAATGAGCAGTTCTTC; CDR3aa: CASSVAGGRNEQFF
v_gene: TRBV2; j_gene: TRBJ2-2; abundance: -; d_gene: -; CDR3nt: TGTGCCAGCAGTGAAGTCCCGGGGACCGGGGAGCTGTTTTTT; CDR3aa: CASSEVPGTGELFF
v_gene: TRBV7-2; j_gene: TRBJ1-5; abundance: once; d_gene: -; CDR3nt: TGTGCCAGCAGCTCGGTCCCACATCAGCCCCAGCATTTT; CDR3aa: CASSSVPHQPQHF
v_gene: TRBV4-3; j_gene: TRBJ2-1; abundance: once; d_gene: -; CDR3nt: TGCGCCAGCAGCCAAGATGGGGACACGTACAATGAGCAGTTCTTC; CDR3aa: CASSQDGDTYNEQFF
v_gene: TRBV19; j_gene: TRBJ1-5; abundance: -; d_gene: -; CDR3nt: TGTGCCAGTAGTCCCCAGGTGGGCGCCGGGCAGCCCCAGCATTTT; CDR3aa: CASSPQVGAGQPQHF
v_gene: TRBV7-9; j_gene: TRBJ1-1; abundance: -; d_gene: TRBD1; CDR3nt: TGTGCCAGCAGCTCCCCCAGGACAGGGCGGACTGAAGCTTTCTTT; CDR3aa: CASSSPRTGRTEAFF
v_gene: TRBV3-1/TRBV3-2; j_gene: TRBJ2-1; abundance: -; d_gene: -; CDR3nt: TGTGCCAGCAGCCCCCTGAGTTCCGGCCACAATGAGCAGTTCTTC; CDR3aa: CASSPLSSGHNEQFF
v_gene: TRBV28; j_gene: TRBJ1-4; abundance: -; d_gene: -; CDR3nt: TGTGCCAGCAGGGGAATGGGGTCTGGGACTAATGAAAAACTGTTTTTT; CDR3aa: CASRGMGSGTNEKLFF
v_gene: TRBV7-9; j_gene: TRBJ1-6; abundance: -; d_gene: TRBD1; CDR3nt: TGTGCCGGAATGAGGACAGGGGGCATCGATAATTCACCCCTCCACTTT; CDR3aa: CAGMRTGGIDNSPLHF
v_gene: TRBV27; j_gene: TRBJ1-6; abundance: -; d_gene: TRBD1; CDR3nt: TGTGCCAGCAGTCCCGGGACAGGCGGGTCGACCTATAATTCACCCCTCCACTTT; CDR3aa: CASSPGTGGSTYNSPLHF
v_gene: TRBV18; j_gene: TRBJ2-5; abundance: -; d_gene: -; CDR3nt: TGTGCCAGCTCACCACTGGGACCCCCCGTAGGCCAAGAGACCCAGTACTTC; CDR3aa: CASSPLGPPVGQETQYF
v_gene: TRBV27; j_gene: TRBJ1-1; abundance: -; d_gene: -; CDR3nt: TGTGCCAGCAGGAAGGGGGTAATGAACACTGAAGCTTTCTTT; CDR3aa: CASRKGVMNTEAFF
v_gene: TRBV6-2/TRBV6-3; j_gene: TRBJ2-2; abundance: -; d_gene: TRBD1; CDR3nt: TGTGCCAGCAGTTTCACAGGGGTCGGTGGCGGGGAGCTGTTTTTT; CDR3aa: CASSFTGVGGGELFF
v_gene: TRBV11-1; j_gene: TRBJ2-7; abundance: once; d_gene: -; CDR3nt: TGTGCCAGCAGCGATAAACAGGGATCCCCCAACGAGCAGTACTTC; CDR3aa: CASSDKQGSPNEQYF
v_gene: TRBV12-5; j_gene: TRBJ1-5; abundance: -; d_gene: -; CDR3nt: TGTGCTAGTGGAACCCTACAGTCGCAGCCCCAGCATTTT; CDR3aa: CASGTLQSQPQHF
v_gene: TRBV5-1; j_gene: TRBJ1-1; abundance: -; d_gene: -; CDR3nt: TGCGCCAGCAGCTTGGGGCCAACGAACACTGAAGCTTTCTTT; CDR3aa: CASSLGPTNTEAFF
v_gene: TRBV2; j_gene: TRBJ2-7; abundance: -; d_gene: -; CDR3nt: TGTGCCAGCAGCGAGGATTCCGATTACGAGCAGTACTTC; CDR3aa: CASSEDSDYEQYF
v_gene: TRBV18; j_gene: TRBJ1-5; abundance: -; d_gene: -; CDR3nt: TGTGCCAGCTCACCTGCTGGGGGCGCCGGCTCCAATCAGCCCCAGCATTTT; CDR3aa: CASSPAGGAGSNQPQHF
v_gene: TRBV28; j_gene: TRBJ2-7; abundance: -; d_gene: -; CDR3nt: TGTGCCAGCAGTTTATTAGGGCAGTTATCCTACGAGCAGTACTTC; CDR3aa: CASSLLGQLSYEQYF
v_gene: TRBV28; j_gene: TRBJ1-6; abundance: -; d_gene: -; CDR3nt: TGTGCCAGCAGGCTACAGGGCGGTAATTCACCCCTCCACTTT; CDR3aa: CASRLQGGNSPLHF
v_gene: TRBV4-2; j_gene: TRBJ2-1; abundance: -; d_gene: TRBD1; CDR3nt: TGTGCCAGCAGCCCTATCTCCCGGGACAGGGGGTTCAATGAGCAGTTCTTC; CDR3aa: CASSPISRDRGFNEQFF
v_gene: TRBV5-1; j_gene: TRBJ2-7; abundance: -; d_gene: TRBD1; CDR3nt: TGCGCCAGCAGCACGGGGGGACAGGGGGCCCACGAGCAGTACTTC; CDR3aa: CASSTGGQGAHEQYF